This T cell receptor beta chain was captured in a study of blood T cells in healthy people across ages. Study-level results: The study found more naive CD4+ cells and higher diversity in long-lived than aged donors. Without sorted subsets, naive and antigen-experienced compartments could not be conclusively compared. Estimates of diversity drawn from one million T cells were considered underestimates.

For this clonotype: The antigen remains unidentified.

The authors ran a second PCR of about 6 to 12 cycles using a sample-barcoded 5' primer and a J-beta primer mix. Unique molecular identifiers of 12 random nucleotides labeled each cDNA. TCRdb independently ran MiXCR on the 5' RACE reads; one entry per CDR3 protein. Altogether hundreds of thousands of distinct CDR3 sequences are present, roughly 31% being singletons, with the ten largest covering less than 20%. CDR3 size: 13 residues. CDR1 and CDR2 (germline): SGHRS, YFSETQ. V was clipped by 4 bases and J by 5 bases, with 12 bases between them. Sequencing was done on a sample of blood. The chain is built from TRBV5-1 and TRBJ1-1; D unresolved. This TCR came from a woman aged 80 or over in good health. In nucleotides, the CDR3 is TGCGCCAGCAGCAATTCAGTGGGGACTGAAGCTTTCTTT. Amino acid sequence: CASSNSVGTEAFF.